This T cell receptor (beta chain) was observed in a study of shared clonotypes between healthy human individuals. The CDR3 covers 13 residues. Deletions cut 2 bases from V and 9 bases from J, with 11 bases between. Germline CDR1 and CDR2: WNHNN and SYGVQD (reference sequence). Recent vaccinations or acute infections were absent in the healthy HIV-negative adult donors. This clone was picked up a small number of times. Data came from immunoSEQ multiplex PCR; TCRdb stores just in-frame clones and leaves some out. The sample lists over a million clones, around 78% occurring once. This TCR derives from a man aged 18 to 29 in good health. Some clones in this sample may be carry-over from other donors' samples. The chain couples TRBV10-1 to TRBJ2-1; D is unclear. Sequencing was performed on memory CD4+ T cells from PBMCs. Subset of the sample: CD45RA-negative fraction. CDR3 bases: TGCGCCAGCAGTGAGGACTTTAGGCGTGAGCAGTTCTTC. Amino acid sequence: CASSEDFRREQFF.